The 12 T cell receptor beta chains listed next were all sequenced from one sample in a study of CD8 T cells in ankylosing spondylitis. MiXCR, run by TCRdb on the 5' RACE reads, gives a single entry per CDR3 protein. The sample includes roughly 26,000 distinct CDR3 sequences, about an eighth of them seen just once. Sequencing was carried out using blood. The receptors originated from a male donor with ankylosing spondylitis or in good health (not recorded which).

This clonotype was recorded a few times. The V call is TRBV13, the J call TRBJ2-3, with TRBD2 identical over 8 bases. Germline assignment: CDR1 PRHDT and CDR2 FYEKMQ (reference sequence). V gave up 9 bases and J gave up 2 bases; unmatched junction bases: 10. The CDR3 is 15 amino acids. The CDR3 is CASWRRGAVTDTQYF. CDR3 bases: TGTGCCAGTTGGAGGCGGGGGGCCGTCACAGATACGCAGTATTTT.

This clonotype was found many times. This chain links TRBV29-1 with TRBJ1-1; D is unclear. Deletions cut 7 bases from V and 1 base from J, with 13 bases between. The CDR3 is 13 residues long. Germline V lookup: CDR1 SQVTM, CDR2 ANQGSEA. This chain's CDR3 is CSASETANTEAFF. DNA for the CDR3: TGCAGCGCCTCCGAGACGGCGAACACTGAAGCTTTCTTT.

In this sample, this clonotype turned up many times. This CDR3 is CASSQLSRNYEQFF. For the CDR3, the DNA is TGCGCCAGCAGCCAGCTCAGCAGGAATTATGAGCAGTTCTTC. The gene calls are TRBV5-1 and TRBJ2-1, with D unresolved. The CDR3 totals 14 residues. Trimming took 4 bases from V and 8 from J, leaving 16 bases between them. Germline V gene data show CDR1 as SGHRS and CDR2 as YFSETQ.

This clonotype was counted at least ten times. The chain is built from TRBV27 and TRBJ1-3; D not certain. The V gene's germline CDR1 is MNHEY and CDR2 SMNVEV (reference sequence). Trimming removed 4 bases from V and 6 bases from J, with 10 bases in between. This CDR3 has 13 residues. CDR3 in amino acids: CASSSPLSNTIYF. The CDR3 DNA follows: TGTGCCAGCAGTTCCCCCCTCTCAAACACCATATATTTT.

This clonotype came up many times. CDR3 in DNA: TGTGCCAGCAGCCTAACAGGACTTTGGCCCGGGGAGCTGTTTTTT. It translates to CASSLTGLWPGELFF. This chain connects TRBV7-9 to TRBJ2-2; D is tentatively TRBD1 or TRBD2 (5 bases each). Between the trimmed V and J ends, which lost 5 bases and 6 bases, there was a span of 16 bases. Germline V gene lookup returns CDR1 SEHNR and CDR2 FQNEAQ (reference sequence). CDR3 size: 15 residues.

This clonotype was seen a handful of times. The V gene is TRBV14, the J gene TRBJ2-7; the D is unclear. The CDR3 runs 13 residues. V was pared by 0 bases and J by 6 bases, with 9 bases between. Germline-derived CDR1 and CDR2 are SGHDN and FVKESK. CDR3 DNA sequence: TGTGCCAGCAGCCAAGAGCTCTCGGGCGAGCAGTACGTC. This codes for CASSQELSGEQYV.

The genes are TRBV19 and TRBJ1-1; D possibly corresponds to TRBD1 (5 bases). The CDR3 is made up of 13 amino acids. Germline assignment: CDR1 LNHDA and CDR2 SQIVND (reference sequence). Between the trimmed V and J ends, which lost 5 bases and 4 bases, there was a span of 11 bases. The CDR3 DNA is TGTGCCAGTAGTCAGGGAGTCGGCACTGAAGCTTTCTTT. It codes for CASSQGVGTEAFF. The full variable domain, completed using reference TRBV19 and TRBJ1-1, is DGGITQSPKYLFRKEGQNVTLSCEQNLNHDAMYWYRQDPGQGLRLIYYSQIVNDFQKGDIAEGYSVSREKKESFPLTVTSAQKNPTAFYLCASSQGVGTEAFFGQGTRLTVV.

This clonotype was seen more than once but under ten times. The V gene is TRBV19, the J gene TRBJ1-1; D unclear. Trimming left V 7 bases short and J 4 bases short, with 13 bases between. The CDR3 spans 13 residues. Germline lookup yields CDR1 LNHDA and CDR2 SQIVND (reference sequence). The CDR3 reads CASTNLGGTEAFF. CDR3 nucleotides: TGTGCCAGTACAAACCTGGGTGGCACTGAAGCTTTCTTT.

The genes are TRBV11-2 and TRBJ2-2, with D tentatively TRBD1 (5 bases). Per germline, CDR1 SGHAT and CDR2 FQNNGV. V dropped 5 bases and J dropped 1 base, with 11 bases sitting between them. This CDR3 region has 15 residues. CDR3 protein: CASSPQGGNTGELFF. CDR3 coding DNA: TGTGCCAGCAGCCCCCAGGGTGGGAACACCGGGGAGCTGTTTTTT.

This clonotype was seen repeatedly, ten times or more. J is TRBJ2-3 and V is TRBV25-1; TRBD2 matches at 10 bases. The CDR3 is made up of 14 amino acids. With 6 bases clipped from V and 8 bases from J, the junction kept 8 bases outside the gene matches. The germline gives CDR1 MGHDK, CDR2 SYGVNS. DNA of the CDR3: TGTGCCAGCAGACAGCGGGGGGGCCAAGGTACGCAGTATTTT. As protein: CASRQRGGQGTQYF. Looking up the rest from reference TRBV25-1 and TRBJ2-3 gives the full variable domain: EADIYQTPRYLVIGTGKKITLECSQTMGHDKMYWYQQDPGMELHLIHYSYGVNSTEKGDLSSESTVSRIRTEHFPLTLESARPSHTSQYLCASRQRGGQGTQYFGPGTRLTVL.

About this clonotype: This may stem from a read error, because a much larger clone lies one nucleotide away. The CDR3 coding sequence is TGTGCCAGCGACCCGGACGGAGTCGGCACCGGGGAGCTGTTTTTT. Amino acids: CASDPDGVGTGELFF. This chain uses TRBV6-5 with TRBJ2-2; D uncertain. The germline CDR1 and CDR2 sequences are MNHEY and SVGAGI. The CDR3 length is 15 residues. V shed 8 bases and J shed 4 bases, with 17 bases lying between them.

This clonotype has at least ten counts. The J gene is TRBJ2-1, the V gene TRBV7-9; TRBD1 aligns across 10 bases. CDR1 SEHNR and CDR2 FQNEAQ come from the germline V gene (reference sequence). V lost 5 bases, J lost 9 bases, and 7 bases stayed unmatched. The CDR3 has 14 amino acids. The CDR3, as DNA: TGTGCCAGCAGCCTGACAGGGGGCCAGGGTGAGCAGTTCTTC. It yields the protein CASSLTGGQGEQFF.